This TCR beta chain was documented in a study of CD8 T cells in ankylosing spondylitis. As the method for making TCR beta libraries, quantitative 5'-RACE with molecular barcodes was used. TCRdb reprocessed the 5' RACE reads with MiXCR, giving one entry per CDR3 protein. The sample carries just under 550,000 distinct CDR3 sequences, 10% to 15% recorded once. This clonotype was counted at least ten times. Its antigen is not known. Points from the study as a whole: Clones that were linked to disease were CD8+ and were relatively rare in peripheral blood. Several highly homologous variants formed a TCR beta motif that appeared characteristic of ankylosing spondylitis blood. Significantly higher representation of disease-linked clones was reported for matched ankylosing spondylitis synovial fluid.

The trim removed 4 bases at V and 5 bases at J, leaving 12 bases unmatched. CDR1 and CDR2 from the germline V gene are KGHSH and LQKENI. The CDR3 is made up of 16 amino acids. This TCR was recovered from a male donor with ankylosing spondylitis. The chain has TRBV18 and TRBJ2-5; 8 bases map to TRBD2. Specimen: blood, either unsorted or a sorted T cell fraction (not recorded which). CDR3 nucleotides: TGTGCCAGCTCACGGGGAGCGGGAGCACCCTCGGAGACCCAGTACTTC. Encoded protein: CASSRGAGAPSETQYF.